This entry features one TCR beta chain sequence. The data are from a study of blood T cell repertoires in COVID-19. The wider study: Nucleic acid was either cDNA or gDNA, and it came from T cells, B-cell-depleted T cells, or PBMCs.

In the source study's methods: Reference gene primer amplification gave estimated nucleated cell counts. The assay was immunoSEQ multiplex PCR, and TCRdb's table has in-frame clones only and misses some. V, J and clone size were drawn from that table, and D and trimming were deduced from the DNA. The data hold about 40,000 clones, with about 85% observed a single time. The CDR3 has 13 residues. Germline V CDR1 and CDR2: LGHNT, FRNRAP. The V and J ends lost 6 bases and 6 bases respectively, with 15 bases between them. Sequenced: peripheral blood. The rearrangement links TRBV12-5 to TRBJ2-7; perhaps TRBD2 as D (5 bases). The receptor was derived from a human donor in a cohort sampled during active COVID-19. The CDR3 region is CASGPPARGEQYF. The CDR3 DNA sequence: TGTGCTAGTGGACCCCCCGCTCGGGGCGAGCAGTACTTC.